The 20 T cell receptor beta chains below were found in one sample sequenced in a study of response to subunit inactivated influenza vaccine. TCRdb passed the RT-PCR reads through MiXCR, listing each CDR3 protein once. The sample gives 430,000 or so distinct CDR3 sequences, approximately 11% of which show up once; less than 15% is in the top ten. Sequencing was performed on PBMCs from blood, taken 45 days after vaccination. All receptors come from a man in his fifties who received an inactivated influenza vaccine.

The chain recombines TRBV20-1 with TRBJ1-1; 7 nucleotides line up with TRBD1. The CDR3 length is 15 residues. Germline V gives CDR1 DFQATT, CDR2 SNEGSKA (reference sequence). V shed 5 bases and J 2 bases; nucleotides not matched to a gene: 11. The CDR3 loop is CSAQIFRDRNTEAFF. CDR3 DNA: TGCAGTGCTCAAATATTCCGGGACAGAAACACTGAAGCTTTCTTT.

This clonotype was detected a few times. V usage is TRBV6-2 or TRBV6-3 and J usage is TRBJ2-7; 7 positions agree with TRBD1. Germline CDR1 reads MNHEY; CDR2 reads SVGEGT. The CDR3 extends over 13 amino acids. The V gene end was trimmed by 8 bases and the J gene end by 2 bases; junction bases not matched to a gene: 6. CDR3 region: CASFSDRPYEQYF. CDR3 nucleotides: TGTGCCAGCTTTTCGGACAGGCCCTACGAGCAGTACTTC.

This clonotype was seen repeatedly, ten times or more. V is TRBV5-1 and J is TRBJ1-1, with TRBD1 matching 9 bases. CDR1 SGHRS and CDR2 YFSETQ come from the germline V gene. V was pared by 2 bases and J by 1 base, with 6 bases of the junction left unmatched. The CDR3 spans 16 residues. The CDR3 is CASSFAGTGTNTEAFF. CDR3 in DNA: TGCGCCAGCAGCTTTGCCGGGACAGGGACGAACACTGAAGCTTTCTTT.

There are many counts of this clonotype. The chain uses TRBV20-1 and TRBJ2-3, with D hard to call. The CDR3 has 14 residues. Germline V gene sequence: CDR1 DFQATT, CDR2 SNEGSKA (reference sequence). V lost 3 bases and J 2 bases, leaving 12 bases between the germline ends. CDR3 nucleotides: TGCAGTGCTAGCCACAGTGACTCCACAGATACGCAGTATTTT. This gives the protein CSASHSDSTDTQYF.

In this sample, this clonotype turned up a few times. This chain joins TRBV5-5 and TRBJ2-3; no reliable D call. The V and J ends lost 2 bases and 0 bases respectively, with 10 bases between them. This CDR3 is built from 15 residues. Per germline, CDR1 SGHKS and CDR2 YYEKEE (reference sequence). The CDR3 coding sequence is TGTGCCAGCAGCTTCGAGGCATCTAGCACAGATACGCAGTATTTT. Translation gives CASSFEASSTDTQYF.

J is TRBJ2-1 and V is TRBV5-1; D unresolved. V gave up 3 bases and J gave up 10 bases, with 23 bases separating them. This CDR3 spans 16 amino acids. Germline V gene lookup returns CDR1 SGHRS and CDR2 YFSETQ. The CDR3 is CASSSAARPLSGEQFF. The CDR3 region has the DNA TGCGCCAGCAGCTCGGCAGCACGACCGCTCTCCGGGGAGCAGTTCTTC.

This clonotype was seen many times. The rearrangement uses TRBV5-1 and TRBJ1-1; no definite D call. Per the germline V gene, CDR1 is SGHRS and CDR2 is YFSETQ. The CDR3 sequence is 13 residues long. The V gene lost 1 base and the J gene lost 3 bases, with 7 bases spanning the gap. The CDR3 here is CASSLSGDTEAFF. The CDR3, as DNA: TGCGCCAGCAGCTTGTCCGGGGACACTGAAGCTTTCTTT.

This clonotype has more than one count but fewer than ten. The CDR3 spells CASSEEGLTKETQYF. DNA of the CDR3: TGTGCCAGCAGTGAAGAGGGGCTCACAAAAGAGACCCAGTACTTC. The chain combines TRBV2 with TRBJ2-5; possible D gene TRBD1, 5 bases. This CDR3 is 15 amino acids long. Germline CDR1 reads SNHLY; CDR2 reads FYNNEI. Trimming took 1 base from V and 3 from J, leaving 12 bases between them.

The V call is TRBV23-1, the J call TRBJ2-7, with D possibly TRBD1 on 6 matching bases. TRBV23-1 counts as an open reading frame of uncertain function. Trimming removed 4 bases at V and 2 bases at J, with 21 bases between. The CDR3 runs to 17 residues. The CDR3 DNA reads as TGCGCCAGCAGTCTCTCGCACGGCAGGGGCTGCCCCTACGAGCAGTACTTC. Amino acid sequence: CASSLSHGRGCPYEQYF.

This clonotype appeared many times. The rearrangement joins TRBV28 to TRBJ2-4; D remains ambiguous. V was clipped by 7 bases and J by 0 bases, with 16 bases between them. Germline V gene sequence: CDR1 MDHEN, CDR2 SYDVKM. The CDR3 has 16 residues. CDR3 sequence (DNA): TGTGCCAGCAAGGGCCGTCGCCGGATAGCCAAAAACATTCAGTACTTC. It specifies CASKGRRRIAKNIQYF.

This clonotype came up a few times. J is TRBJ1-4 and V is TRBV28, with D perhaps TRBD1 (5 bases). The CDR3 totals 15 residues. Germline CDR1 and CDR2: MDHEN and SYDVKM. V was trimmed by 4 bases and J by 7 bases, leaving 16 bases between them. The CDR3 loop reads CASSSPGLGTEKLFF. CDR3 sequence (DNA): TGTGCCAGCAGTTCGCCGGGCCTTGGGACTGAAAAACTGTTTTTT.

The rearrangement uses TRBV7-2 and TRBJ1-1, with D hard to call. The CDR3 has 15 residues. The germline V and J ends were trimmed by 1 base and 2 bases, with 11 bases remaining between them. Germline V gene sequence: CDR1 SGHTA, CDR2 FQGNSA. CDR3 in amino acids: CASSLVLGTNTEAFF. The CDR3 DNA sequence: TGTGCCAGCAGCTTAGTTTTGGGTACAAACACTGAAGCTTTCTTT.

This clonotype was seen ten or more times. This chain joins TRBV2 and TRBJ2-7, with 13 bases matching TRBD2. CDR3 size: 14 residues. The V gene's germline CDR1 is SNHLY and CDR2 FYNNEI. The V and J ends lost 6 bases and 2 bases, in that order; junction bases with no gene match: 1. The CDR3 DNA follows: TGTGCCAGCAGGGGGACTAGCGGGACCTACGAGCAGTACTTC. This sequence encodes CASRGTSGTYEQYF. The complete variable domain, with remaining parts taken from reference TRBV2 and TRBJ2-7, reads EPEVTQTPSHQVTQMGQEVILRCVPISNHLYFYWYRQILGQKVEFLVSFYNNEISEKSEIFDDQFSVERPDGSNFTLKIRSTKLEDSAMYFCASRGTSGTYEQYFGPGTRLTVT.

This clonotype was counted ten times or more. This rearrangement joins TRBV20-1 to TRBJ2-3, with D possibly being TRBD1 (6 bases). Germline V gene data show CDR1 as DFQATT and CDR2 as SNEGSKA (reference sequence). V lost 3 bases and J 6 bases, leaving 13 bases between the germline ends. The length of the CDR3 is 13 residues. CDR3 DNA: TGCAGTGCTAGTGATAACCAGGGGGATACGCAGTATTTT. Its translation is CSASDNQGDTQYF.

This clonotype was counted between two and nine times. The CDR3 DNA reads TGTGCCAGCAGTTTAGGAGGAGGACAACAAGAGACCCAGTACTTC. This translates into CASSLGGGQQETQYF. The J gene is TRBJ2-5, the V gene TRBV12-3 or TRBV12-4; D assignment may be TRBD1 or TRBD2 (5 bases each). This CDR3 spans 15 amino acids. Trimming removed 1 base at V and 2 bases at J, with 11 bases between.

The chain links TRBV28 to TRBJ2-3, with TRBD1 identical over 7 bases. V lost 7 bases, J lost 0 bases, and 7 bases stayed unmatched. This CDR3 has 15 amino acids. Germline loops: CDR1 MDHEN, CDR2 SYDVKM. The CDR3 DNA is TGTGCCAGCACCCCAGGGACAGCTAGCACAGATACGCAGTATTTT. This codes for CASTPGTASTDTQYF.

This clonotype has more than one count but fewer than ten. This sequence joins TRBV5-1 and TRBJ2-7; possibly TRBD2 for D (5 bases). Trimming left V 7 bases short and J 2 bases short, with 13 bases between. The V gene's germline CDR1 is SGHRS and CDR2 YFSETQ. The CDR3 has 13 amino acids. In DNA, the CDR3 is TGCGCCAGCGCCGGGATCGCAACCTACGAGCAGTACTTC. Translation gives CASAGIATYEQYF.

The chain is built from TRBV12-3 or TRBV12-4 and TRBJ2-1; D gene ambiguous. The CDR3 has 10 amino acids. V was pared by 6 bases and J by 8 bases, with 5 bases between. The CDR3 nucleotides are TGTGCCAGCAGGCTTTATGAGCAGTTCTTC. Amino acids: CASRLYEQFF.

Only a few counts were recorded for this clonotype. The rearrangement uses TRBV11-2 and TRBJ2-1; 8 bases line up with TRBD1. With V trimmed by 8 bases and J by 6 bases, 12 bases remained unmatched. The CDR3 is 15 residues long. Germline CDR1 reads SGHAT; CDR2 reads FQNNGV. CDR3 protein: CASEGAGQGVNEQFF. The CDR3 DNA follows: TGTGCCAGCGAAGGTGCTGGACAGGGAGTCAATGAGCAGTTCTTC.

The table lists this clonotype with a few counts. This chain joins TRBV7-2 and TRBJ1-1, with D uncertain. Germline values: CDR1 SGHTA, CDR2 FQGNSA. The CDR3 has 13 residues. Trimming shortened V by 5 bases and J by 4 bases, and 11 bases separated the two germline ends. The CDR3, as DNA: TGTGCCAGCAGCAAGGGATGGGGCACTGAAGCTTTCTTT. Translated, it gives CASSKGWGTEAFF.